This T cell receptor beta chain appears in the sequencing data of a study of T cell repertoires in cytomegalovirus infection. In the study overall: Public signatures in TCR beta pointed to CMV infection and matching HLA type.

This clonotype was seen repeatedly, ten times or more. Its antigen is currently unknown. TCRdb itself ran the reads through MiXCR, one entry per CDR3 protein. The table includes 510,000 or so distinct CDR3 sequences, around 27% detected once. CDR1 and CDR2 from the germline V gene are SGHVS and FNYEAQ. The CDR3 is 16 amino acids. J was trimmed by 3 bases and V by 1 base; bases with no gene match: 6. Study-level findings and limits: In two of eight donors, the top clonotype was HLA-C-restricted CMV-specific. Carriers of CMV plus the relevant HLA were identified by cumulative public TCR beta family frequency.

The sequenced material came from PBMCs. The receptor comes from a human donor in good health (CMV status not recorded). Some clones in this sample may be carry-over from other donors' samples. The chain employs TRBV7-6 and TRBJ2-7; 10 positions agree with TRBD1. CDR3 sequence: CASSLGSGTGVYEQYF. CDR3 in DNA: TGTGCCAGCAGCTTAGGGAGTGGGACAGGGGTCTACGAGCAGTACTTC. The full variable domain, completed using reference TRBV7-6 and TRBJ2-7, is GAGVSQSPRYKVTKRGQDVALRCDPISGHVSLYWYRQALGQGPEFLTYFNYEAQQDKSGLPNDRFSAERPEGSISTLTIQRTEQRDSAMYRCASSLGSGTGVYEQYFGPGTRLTVT.